The clone carrying this T cell receptor beta chain was counted only a few times. Antigen unknown. This record comes from a study of T cell responses to AZD1222 COVID-19 vaccine. Study overall: Second-dose groups at about 4 or about 12 weeks were pooled. General study results and limits: Repertoires were obtained solely post-peak T cell response. The study found Spike-specific TCR breadth and depth rose after two AZD1222 doses. Vaccine-related CD4 TCRs covered spike, predominating at 160-218 and 743-854.

The length of the CDR3 is 13 residues. Germline V gene data show CDR1 as MDHEN and CDR2 as SYDVKM. The V end lost 4 bases, the J end lost 5 bases, and 12 bases lay between the germline ends. Only in-frame clones appear in the TCRdb table, and some are missing; sequencing was by immunoSEQ multiplex PCR. This table has some 140,000 clones, approximately 92% appearing once. The chain carries TRBV28 and TRBJ2-7; a possible D gene is TRBD1 (6 bases). The sample here was peripheral blood, taken on day 0 of AZD1222 vaccination. The receptor's source is an adult in good health. The CDR3 DNA is TGTGCCAGCAGTTCGATGCAGGGGCACGAGCAGTACTTC. Residues: CASSSMQGHEQYF.